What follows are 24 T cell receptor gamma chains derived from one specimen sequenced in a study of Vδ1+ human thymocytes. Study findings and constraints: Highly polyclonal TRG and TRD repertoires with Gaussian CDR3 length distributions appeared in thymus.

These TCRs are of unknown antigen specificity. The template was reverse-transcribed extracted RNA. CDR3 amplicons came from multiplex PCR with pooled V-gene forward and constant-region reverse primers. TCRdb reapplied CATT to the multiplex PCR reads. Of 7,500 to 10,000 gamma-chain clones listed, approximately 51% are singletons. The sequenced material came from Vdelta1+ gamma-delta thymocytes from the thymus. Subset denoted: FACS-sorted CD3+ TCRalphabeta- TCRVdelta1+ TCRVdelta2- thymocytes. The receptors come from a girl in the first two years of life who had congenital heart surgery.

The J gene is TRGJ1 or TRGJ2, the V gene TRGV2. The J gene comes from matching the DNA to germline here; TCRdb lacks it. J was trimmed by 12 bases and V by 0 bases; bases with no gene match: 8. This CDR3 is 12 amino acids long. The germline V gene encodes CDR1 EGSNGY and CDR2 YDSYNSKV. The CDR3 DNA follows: TGTGCCACCTGGGACGGGCCCCTGGGGAAACTCTTT. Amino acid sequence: CATWDGPLGKLF.

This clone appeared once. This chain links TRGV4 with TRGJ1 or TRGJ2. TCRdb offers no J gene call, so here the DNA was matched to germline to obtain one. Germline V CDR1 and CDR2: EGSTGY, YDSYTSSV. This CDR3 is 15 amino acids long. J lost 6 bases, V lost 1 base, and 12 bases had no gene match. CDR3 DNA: TGTGCCACCTGGGATGGCCTTTGGGGTTTTTATAAGAAACTCTTT. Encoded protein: CATWDGLWGFYKKLF.

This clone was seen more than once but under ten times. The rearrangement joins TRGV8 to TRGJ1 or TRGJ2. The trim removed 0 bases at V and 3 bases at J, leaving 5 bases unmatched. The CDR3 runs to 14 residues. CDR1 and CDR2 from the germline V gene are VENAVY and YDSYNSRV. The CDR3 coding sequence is TGTGCCACCTGGGATAGGTACGGTTATTATAAGAAACTCTTT. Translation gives CATWDRYGYYKKLF.

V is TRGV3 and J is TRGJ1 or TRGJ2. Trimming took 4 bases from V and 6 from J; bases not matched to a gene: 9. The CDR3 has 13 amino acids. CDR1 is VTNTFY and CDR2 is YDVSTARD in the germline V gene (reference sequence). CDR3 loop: CATWENGPYKKLF. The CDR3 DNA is TGTGCCACCTGGGAAAATGGACCTTATAAGAAACTCTTT.

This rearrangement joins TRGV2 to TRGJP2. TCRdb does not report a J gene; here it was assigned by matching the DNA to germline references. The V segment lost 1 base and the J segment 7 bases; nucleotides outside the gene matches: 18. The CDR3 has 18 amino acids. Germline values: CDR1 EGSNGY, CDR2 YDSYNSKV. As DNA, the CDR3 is TGTGCCACCTGGGACGGCGATTCCTTTCCATATTATGATTGGATCAAGACGTTT. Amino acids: CATWDGDSFPYYDWIKTF.

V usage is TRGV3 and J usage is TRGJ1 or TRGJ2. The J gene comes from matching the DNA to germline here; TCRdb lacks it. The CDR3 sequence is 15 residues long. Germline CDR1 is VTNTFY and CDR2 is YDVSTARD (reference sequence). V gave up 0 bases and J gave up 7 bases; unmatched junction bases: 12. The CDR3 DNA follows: TGTGCCACCTGGGACAGGCGAGAGGGTGGATATAAGAAACTCTTT. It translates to CATWDRREGGYKKLF.

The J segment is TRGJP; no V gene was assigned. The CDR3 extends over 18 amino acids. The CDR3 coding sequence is TGTGCCTTGTGGGAGGTGCTTTCTGAAGAGTTGGGCAAAAAAATCAAGGTATTT. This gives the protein CALWEVLSEELGKKIKVF.

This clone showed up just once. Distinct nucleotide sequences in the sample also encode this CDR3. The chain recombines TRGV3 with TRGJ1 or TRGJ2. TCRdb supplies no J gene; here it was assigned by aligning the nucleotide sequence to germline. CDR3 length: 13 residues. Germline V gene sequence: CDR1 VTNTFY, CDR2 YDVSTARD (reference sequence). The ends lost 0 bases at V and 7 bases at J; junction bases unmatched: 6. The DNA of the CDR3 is TGTGCCACCTGGGACAGGCCGGACTATAAGAAACTCTTT. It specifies CATWDRPDYKKLF.

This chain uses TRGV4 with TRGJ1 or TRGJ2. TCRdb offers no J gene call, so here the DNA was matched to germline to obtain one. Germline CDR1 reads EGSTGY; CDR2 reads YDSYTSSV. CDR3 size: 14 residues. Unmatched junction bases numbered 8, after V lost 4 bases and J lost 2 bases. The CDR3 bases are TGTGCCACCTGGGAGTACTTAGATTATTATAAGAAACTCTTT. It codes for CATWEYLDYYKKLF.

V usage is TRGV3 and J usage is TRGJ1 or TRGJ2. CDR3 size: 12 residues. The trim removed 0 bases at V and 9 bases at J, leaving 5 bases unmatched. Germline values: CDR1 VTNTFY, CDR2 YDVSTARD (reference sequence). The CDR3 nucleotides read TGTGCCACCTGGGACAGGCGGTTTAAGAAACTCTTT. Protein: CATWDRRFKKLF.

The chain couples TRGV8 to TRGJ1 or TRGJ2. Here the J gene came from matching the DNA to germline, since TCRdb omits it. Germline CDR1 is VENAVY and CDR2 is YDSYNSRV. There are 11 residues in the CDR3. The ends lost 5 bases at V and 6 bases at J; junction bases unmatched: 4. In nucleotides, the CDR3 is TGTGCCACCTGGGGGGCTTATAAGAAACTCTTT. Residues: CATWGAYKKLF.

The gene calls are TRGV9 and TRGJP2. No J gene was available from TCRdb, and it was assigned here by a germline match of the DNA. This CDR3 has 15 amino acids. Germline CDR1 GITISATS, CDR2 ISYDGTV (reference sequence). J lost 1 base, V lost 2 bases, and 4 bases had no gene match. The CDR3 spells CALWEGCSSDWIKTF. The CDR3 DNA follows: TGTGCCTTGTGGGAGGGTTGTAGTAGTGATTGGATCAAGACGTTT.

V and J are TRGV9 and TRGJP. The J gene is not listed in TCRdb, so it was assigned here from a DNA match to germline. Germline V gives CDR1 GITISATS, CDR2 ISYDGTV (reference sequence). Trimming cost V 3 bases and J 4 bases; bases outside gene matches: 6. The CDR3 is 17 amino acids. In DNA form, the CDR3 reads TGTGCCTTGTGGGAGAAGATTCAAGAGTTGGGCAAAAAAATCAAGGTATTT. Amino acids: CALWEKIQELGKKIKVF.

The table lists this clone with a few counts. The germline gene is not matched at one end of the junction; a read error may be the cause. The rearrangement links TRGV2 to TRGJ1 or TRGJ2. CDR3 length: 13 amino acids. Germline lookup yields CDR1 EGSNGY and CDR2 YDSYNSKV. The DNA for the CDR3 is TGTGCCACCTGGAACGGGCTACTATATAAGAAACTCTTT. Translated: CATWNGLLYKKLF.

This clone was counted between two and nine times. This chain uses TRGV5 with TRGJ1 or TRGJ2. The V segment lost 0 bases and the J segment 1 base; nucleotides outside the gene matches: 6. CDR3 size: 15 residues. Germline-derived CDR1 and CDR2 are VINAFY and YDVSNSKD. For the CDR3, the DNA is TGTGCCACCTGGGACAGGCAATTCAATTATTATAAGAAACTCTTT. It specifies CATWDRQFNYYKKLF.

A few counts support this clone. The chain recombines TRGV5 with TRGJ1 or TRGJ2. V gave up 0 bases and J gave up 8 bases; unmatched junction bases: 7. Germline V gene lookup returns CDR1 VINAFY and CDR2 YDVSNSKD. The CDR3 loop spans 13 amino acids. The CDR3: CATWDRRGHKKLF. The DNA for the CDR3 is TGTGCCACCTGGGACAGGCGGGGCCATAAGAAACTCTTT.

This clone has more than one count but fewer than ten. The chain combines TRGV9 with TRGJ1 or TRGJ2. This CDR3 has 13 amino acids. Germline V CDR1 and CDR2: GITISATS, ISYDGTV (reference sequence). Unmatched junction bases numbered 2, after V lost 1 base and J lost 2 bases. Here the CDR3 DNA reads TGTGCCTTGTGGGAGGTACATTATTATAAGAAACTCTTT. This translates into CALWEVHYYKKLF.

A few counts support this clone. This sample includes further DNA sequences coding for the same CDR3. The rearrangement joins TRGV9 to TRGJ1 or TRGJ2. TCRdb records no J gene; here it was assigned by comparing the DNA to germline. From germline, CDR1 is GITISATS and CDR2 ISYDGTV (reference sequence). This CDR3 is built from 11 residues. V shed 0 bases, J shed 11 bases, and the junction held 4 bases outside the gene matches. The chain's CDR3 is CALWEVLQKLF. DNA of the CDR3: TGTGCCTTGTGGGAGGTGCTTCAGAAACTCTTT.

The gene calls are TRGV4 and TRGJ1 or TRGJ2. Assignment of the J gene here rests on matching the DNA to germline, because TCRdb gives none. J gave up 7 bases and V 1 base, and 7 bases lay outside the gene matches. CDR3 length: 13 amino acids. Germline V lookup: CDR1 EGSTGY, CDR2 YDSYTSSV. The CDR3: CATWDGFQYKKLF. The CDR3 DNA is TGTGCCACCTGGGATGGATTTCAGTATAAGAAACTCTTT.

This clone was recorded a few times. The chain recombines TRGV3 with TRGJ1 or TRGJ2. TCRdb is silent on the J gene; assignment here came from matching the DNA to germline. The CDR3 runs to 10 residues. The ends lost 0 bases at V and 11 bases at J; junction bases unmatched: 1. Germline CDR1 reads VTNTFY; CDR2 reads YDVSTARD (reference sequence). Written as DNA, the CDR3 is TGTGCCACCTGGGACAGGCAGAAACTCTTT. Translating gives CATWDRQKLF.

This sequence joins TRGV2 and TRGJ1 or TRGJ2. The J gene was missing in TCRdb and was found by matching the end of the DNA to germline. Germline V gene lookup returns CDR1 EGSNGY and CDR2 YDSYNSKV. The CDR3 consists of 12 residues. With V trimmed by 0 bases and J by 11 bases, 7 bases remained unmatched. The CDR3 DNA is TGTGCCACCTGGGACGGGCCTGTGGAGAAACTCTTT. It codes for CATWDGPVEKLF.

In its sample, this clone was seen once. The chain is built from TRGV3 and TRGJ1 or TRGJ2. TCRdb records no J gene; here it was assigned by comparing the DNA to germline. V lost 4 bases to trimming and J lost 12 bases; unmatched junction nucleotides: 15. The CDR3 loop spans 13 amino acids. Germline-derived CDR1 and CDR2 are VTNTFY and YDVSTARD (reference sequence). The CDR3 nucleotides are TGTGCCACCTGGGATAAGCCTTCGGGGAGGAAACTCTTT. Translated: CATWDKPSGRKLF.

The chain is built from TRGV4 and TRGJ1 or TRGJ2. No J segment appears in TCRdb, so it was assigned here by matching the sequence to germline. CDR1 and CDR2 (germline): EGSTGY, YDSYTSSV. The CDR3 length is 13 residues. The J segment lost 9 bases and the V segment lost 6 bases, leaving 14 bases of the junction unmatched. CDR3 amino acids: CATWREGYRKKLF. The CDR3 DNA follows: TGTGCCACCTGGAGAGAAGGGTATCGTAAGAAACTCTTT.

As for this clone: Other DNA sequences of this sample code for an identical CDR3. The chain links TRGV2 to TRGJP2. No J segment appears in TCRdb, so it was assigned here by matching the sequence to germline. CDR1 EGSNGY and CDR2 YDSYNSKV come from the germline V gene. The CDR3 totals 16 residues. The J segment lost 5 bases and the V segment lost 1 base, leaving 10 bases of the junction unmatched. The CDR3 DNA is TGTGCCACCTGGGACGGTCCAGGGGAGAGTGATTGGATCAAGACGTTT. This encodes CATWDGPGESDWIKTF.